A selection of T cell receptor beta chains follows, all from one sample in a study of post-analysis software for immune sequencing data. MiXCR, applied by TCRdb to the PCR reads, yields one record per CDR3 protein. In the table there are 750,000 to 900,000 distinct CDR3 sequences, 46% of which are singletons. The sequencing input was blood. The origin of the receptors is a girl aged 10 to 17 with multiple sclerosis. Each CDR3 is given with its conserved first and last residue. A D gene is named only where the DNA matches it firmly. Size is omitted from some rows. Given values are once, few, many or a class for expanded clones.

clone_size j_call d_call v_call cdr3_nt cdr3_aa
- TRBJ2-2 - TRBV29-1 TGCAGCGTTGGGGGGGGCTGGAACACCGGGGAGCGGTTTTTT CSVGGGWNTGERFF
- TRBJ2-5 TRBD1 TRBV20-1 TGCAGTGCTAGGGGGACAGGGGGGATAATAGAGACCCAGTACTTC CSARGTGGIIETQYF
few TRBJ2-7 - TRBV4-1 TGCGCCAGCAGCCCCTCTACGGACATGCTCTCCTACGAGCAGTACTTC CASSPSTDMLSYEQYF
few TRBJ2-3 - TRBV6-1 TGTGCCAGCAGTGAACTTGGGTTGGGAGATACGCAGTATTTT CASSELGLGDTQYF
- TRBJ2-1 - TRBV4-1 TGCGCCAGCAGCACCAACACGGTTGAGCAGTTCTTC CASSTNTVEQFF
- TRBJ2-5 - TRBV9 TGTGCCAGCAGCGAAGGGGGTTTCCAAGAGACCCAGTACTTC CASSEGGFQETQYF
- TRBJ2-7 - TRBV15 TGTGCCACCAGCAGAGTCCGGGCCTCAAAGGGTTCCGAGCAGTACTTC CATSRVRASKGSEQYF
once TRBJ2-6 TRBD1 TRBV12-3/TRBV12-4 TGTGCCAGCAGTTTCGGGACAGGGGGCGCTGGGGCCAACGTCCTGACTTTC CASSFGTGGAGANVLTF
few TRBJ2-3 TRBD2 TRBV29-1 TGCAGCTTCCCCCTTAGCGGGAAGGCAGATACGCAGTATTTT CSFPLSGKADTQYF
few TRBJ2-6 - TRBV29-1 TGCAGCGCGGGGACCGGAGGTGGGGCCAACGTCCTGACTTTC CSAGTGGGANVLTF
- TRBJ2-5 TRBD1 TRBV25-1 TGTGCCAGCAGTGTATCCTTCGGGACAGACCAAGAGACCCAGTACTTC CASSVSFGTDQETQYF
- TRBJ2-1 - TRBV12-3/TRBV12-4 TGTGCCAGCAGTTTTTCGTTGGTAAATGAGCAGTTCTTC CASSFSLVNEQFF
- TRBJ2-5 TRBD2 TRBV9 TGTGCCAGCAGCGTAGGGCTAGCGGGAACAGAGACCCAGTACTTC CASSVGLAGTETQYF
- TRBJ2-3 - TRBV6-6 TGTGCCAGCAGTGCCAGGGTTGGAGATACGCAGTATTTT CASSARVGDTQYF
- TRBJ2-7 - TRBV7-9 TGTGCCAGCAGCTCAGGACCGAGTCTACACGAGCAGTACTTC CASSSGPSLHEQYF
- TRBJ1-2 - TRBV20-1 TGCGGTGCTAGCTCCCTCTACTATGGCTACACCTTC CGASSLYYGYTF
once TRBJ1-1 - TRBV12-3/TRBV12-4 TGTGCCAGCAGACCAAGGGAGACTGAAGCTTTCTTT CASRPRETEAFF
few TRBJ2-1 TRBD1 TRBV7-9 TGTGCCAGCAGCCCCCGGACAGGTTCTTGGGAGCAGTTCTTC CASSPRTGSWEQFF
- TRBJ1-1 TRBD1 TRBV27 TGTGCCAGCAGAAACAGGGGGGGGAACACTGAAGCTTTCTTT CASRNRGGNTEAFF
few TRBJ1-2 TRBD1 TRBV7-9 TGTGCCAGCAGCTTAGGCAGGGGGCGAACCCCCTGGGGCTACACCTTC CASSLGRGRTPWGYTF
few TRBJ2-3 TRBD2 TRBV4-3 TGCGCCAGCAGCCAGGTCCGCCAGAGGATAGCGGGAGAATCAGATACGCAGTATTTT CASSQVRQRIAGESDTQYF
many TRBJ2-4 - TRBV6-1 TGTGCCAGCAGGCGGGATCTAGCCAAAAACATTCAGTACTTC CASRRDLAKNIQYF
- TRBJ2-5 TRBD2 TRBV5-1 TGCGCCAGCAGCTTGGGAGGTCCGGGACTAGCAGCGGGCGAACAAGAGACCCAGTACTTC CASSLGGPGLAAGEQETQYF
- TRBJ2-6 - TRBV28 TGTGCCAGCAGTCAGCTTGGGGCTCCTGCCCCCTCTGGGGCCAACGTCCTGACTTTC CASSQLGAPAPSGANVLTF
- TRBJ1-1 - TRBV11-1 TGTGCCAGCAGCTTCCCCGACGGCTTCGCTGAAGCTTTCTTT CASSFPDGFAEAFF
- TRBJ2-2 - TRBV11-2 TGTGCCAGCAAGTGGAACACCGGGGAGCTGTTTTTT CASKWNTGELFF
- TRBJ1-2 TRBD1 TRBV2 TGTGCCCTTGACAGGGAGGATGGCTACACCTTC CALDREDGYTF
few TRBJ2-7 - TRBV18 TGTGCCAGCTCACTCGTGGGCAGCGATTACGAGCAGTACTTC CASSLVGSDYEQYF
- TRBJ2-6 - TRBV6-4 TGTGCCAGCAGTGCCAGTCCCTCTGGGGCCAACGTCCTGACTTTC CASSASPSGANVLTF
- TRBJ1-2 TRBD1 TRBV25-1 TGTGCCAGCAGTGAGAGGACAGGGGGCCGCTATGGCTACACCTTC CASSERTGGRYGYTF
once TRBJ1-6 TRBD1 TRBV4-3 TGCGCCAGCAGCCCTGGACAGGGGATAGGATCACCCCTCCACTTT CASSPGQGIGSPLHF
- TRBJ2-1 - TRBV7-2 TGTGCCAGCATCTGGGGGCAGGGGACTGAGCAGTTCTTC CASIWGQGTEQFF
few TRBJ2-3 TRBD1 TRBV20-1 TGCAGTGCTCCCCCGGGACAGGCGATCACAGATACGCAGTATTTT CSAPPGQAITDTQYF
- TRBJ1-1 - TRBV18 TGTGCCAGTTCATTCCAACAGGGGAACACTGAAGCTTTCTTT CASSFQQGNTEAFF
few TRBJ2-4 - TRBV7-8 TGTGCCAGCAGCTTAGACGGCACGGTGGGGGCCAAAAACATTCAGTACTTC CASSLDGTVGAKNIQYF
few TRBJ2-3 - TRBV4-1 TGCGCCAGCAGCCAAGACCGCCTCCGGGGCCCTCGGACAGATACGCAGTATTTT CASSQDRLRGPRTDTQYF